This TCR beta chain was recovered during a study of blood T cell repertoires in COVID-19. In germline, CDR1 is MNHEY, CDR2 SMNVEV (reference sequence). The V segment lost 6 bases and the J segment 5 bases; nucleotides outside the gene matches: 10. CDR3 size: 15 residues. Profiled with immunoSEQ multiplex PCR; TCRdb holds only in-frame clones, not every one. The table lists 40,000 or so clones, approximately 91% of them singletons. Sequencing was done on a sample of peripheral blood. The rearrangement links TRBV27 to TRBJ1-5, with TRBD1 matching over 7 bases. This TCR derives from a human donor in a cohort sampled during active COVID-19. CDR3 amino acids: CASSPLTGNHQPQHF. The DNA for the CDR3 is TGTGCCAGCAGCCCTCTGACAGGGAATCATCAGCCCCAGCATTTT.